Listed here are 25 T cell receptor beta chains from one sample, sequenced in a study of cytotoxic CD8 clonotypes in ibrutinib-treated CLL. Here immunoSEQ multiplex PCR was the method, and the copy in TCRdb shows in-frame clones only, minus some. In the table there are about 140,000 clones, 80% of which are singletons. Sample: PBMCs, taken after 36 months of ibrutinib treatment. These receptors all stem from a human donor with chronic lymphocytic leukemia.

The chain has TRBV15 and TRBJ1-5, with TRBD1 as a possible D gene (6 bases). The CDR3 length is 14 residues. The V and J ends lost 1 base and 6 bases respectively, with 10 bases between them. Germline-derived CDR1 and CDR2 are LNHNV and YYDKDF (reference sequence). CDR3 nucleotides: TGTGCCACCAGCAGAGGGGGGGCGCTTCAGCCCCAGCATTTT. This gives the protein CATSRGGALQPQHF.

The V call is TRBV5-4, the J call TRBJ1-1; D not resolved. This CDR3 spans 14 amino acids. V lost 1 base and J 3 bases, leaving 10 bases between the germline ends. The germline V gene encodes CDR1 SGHNT and CDR2 YYREEE (reference sequence). The CDR3 here is CASSLLQPYTEAFF. CDR3 DNA: TGTGCCAGCAGCTTGTTACAGCCCTACACTGAAGCTTTCTTT.

The V and J genes are TRBV28 and TRBJ1-2; weak D call: TRBD1 (5 bases). Trimming shortened V by 8 bases and J by 4 bases, and 11 bases separated the two germline ends. The CDR3 covers 12 residues. Looked up from germline, CDR1 is MDHEN and CDR2 is SYDVKM. CDR3 in amino acids: CASQTVVYGYTF. As DNA, the CDR3 is TGTGCCAGCCAGACAGTAGTCTATGGCTACACCTTC.

V and J are TRBV18 and TRBJ1-4; weak D call: TRBD1 (5 bases). The CDR3 loop spans 14 amino acids. The germline CDR1 and CDR2 sequences are KGHSH and LQKENI. Deletions cut 5 bases from V and 3 bases from J, with 10 bases between. The CDR3 loop reads CASSKGQANEKLFF. In DNA form, the CDR3 reads TGTGCCAGCTCAAAAGGACAAGCTAATGAAAAACTGTTTTTT.

The chain couples TRBV18 to TRBJ2-5; D is undetermined. CDR1 is KGHSH, CDR2 LQKENI, per germline. The CDR3 loop spans 16 amino acids. The ends were cut back, 5 bases at V and 3 bases at J, with 19 bases in the middle. For the CDR3, the DNA is TGTGCCAGCTCATCCTGGGCTGAAGGCGACAAAGAGACCCAGTACTTC. Protein: CASSSWAEGDKETQYF.

This chain uses TRBV10-1 with TRBJ2-7, with 7 bases lining up with TRBD1. Losses at the gene ends were 9 bases for V and 2 bases for J; bases not matched to a gene: 4. The CDR3 sequence is 12 residues long. Per germline, CDR1 WNHNN and CDR2 SYGVQD (reference sequence). The CDR3 sequence: CASGGQPYEQYF. Written as DNA, the CDR3 is TGCGCCAGTGGGGGACAGCCCTACGAGCAGTACTTC.

The rearrangement joins TRBV4-1 to TRBJ2-4, with TRBD1 identical over 7 bases. The CDR3 totals 15 residues. The junction had 2 bases not matched to a gene; V was cut back by 3 bases and J by 0 bases. Germline values: CDR1 MGHRA, CDR2 YSYEKL. The DNA of the CDR3 is TGCGCCAGCAGCCAGAGACAGGGAGCCAAAAACATTCAGTACTTC. Its protein is CASSQRQGAKNIQYF.

The chain couples TRBV9 to TRBJ1-1; D gene unclear. There are 16 residues in the CDR3. Trimming pared 3 bases from V and 6 bases from J, leaving 21 bases between. The germline gives CDR1 SGDLS, CDR2 YYNGEE. The CDR3 spells CASSEPKTDHNPEAFF. Here the CDR3 DNA reads TGTGCCAGCAGCGAGCCCAAAACAGACCACAACCCTGAAGCTTTCTTT. Filled out from reference TRBV9 and TRBJ1-1, the complete variable domain reads DSGVTQTPKHLITATGQRVTLRCSPRSGDLSVYWYQQSLDQGLQFLIQYYNGEERAKGNILERFSAQQFPDLHSELNLSSLELGDSALYFCASSEPKTDHNPEAFFGQGTRLTVV.

In its sample, this clone was seen a few times. The genes are TRBV15 and TRBJ1-1; TRBD1 might be the D (6 bases). V dropped 1 base and J dropped 4 bases, with 7 bases sitting between them. CDR1 and CDR2 (germline): LNHNV, YYDKDF (reference sequence). CDR3 length: 13 residues. The CDR3 protein is CATSRVQGTEAFF. For the CDR3, the DNA is TGTGCCACCAGCAGAGTACAGGGCACTGAAGCTTTCTTT.

The V gene is TRBV27, the J gene TRBJ1-3, with D hard to call. The length of the CDR3 is 13 residues. The germline CDR1 and CDR2 sequences are MNHEY and SMNVEV (reference sequence). With 6 bases removed from V and 0 bases from J, the gap between germline ends came to 6 bases. CDR3: CASRRDSGNTIYF. The DNA for the CDR3 is TGTGCCAGCAGAAGGGACTCTGGAAACACCATATATTTT.

The chain is built from TRBV2 and TRBJ2-1; D gene unclear. The V end lost 1 base, the J end lost 0 bases, and 10 bases lay between the germline ends. The CDR3 is made up of 16 amino acids. Germline V gene data show CDR1 as SNHLY and CDR2 as FYNNEI. CDR3 amino acids: CASSEEGLSSYNEQFF. The CDR3 DNA reads as TGTGCCAGCAGTGAAGAGGGATTAAGCTCCTACAATGAGCAGTTCTTC.

The V and J genes are TRBV9 and TRBJ2-2; 9 nucleotides agree with TRBD1. CDR3 length equals 14 residues. Germline V lookup: CDR1 SGDLS, CDR2 YYNGEE. The trim removed 6 bases at V and 6 bases at J, leaving 6 bases unmatched. CDR3 sequence: CASNPGQGSGELFF. CDR3 nucleotide sequence: TGTGCCAGCAACCCGGGACAGGGTTCCGGGGAGCTGTTTTTT.

The CDR3 spells CASSDRGGNQPQHF. CDR3 bases: TGTGCCAGCAGTGATCGGGGCGGCAATCAGCCCCAGCATTTT. V usage is TRBV2 and J usage is TRBJ1-5, with a possible D match to TRBD1 (5 bases). V dropped 3 bases and J dropped 2 bases, with 8 bases sitting between them. From germline, CDR1 is SNHLY and CDR2 FYNNEI. The CDR3 sequence is 14 residues long.

This clone has more than one count but fewer than ten. The chain combines TRBV9 with TRBJ1-3; the D is unclear. V was clipped by 3 bases and J by 1 base, with 17 bases between them. The CDR3 runs to 17 residues. In germline, CDR1 is SGDLS, CDR2 YYNGEE. DNA for the CDR3: TGTGCCAGCAGCGAATCTCCCCACAGCTTTTCTGGAAACACCATATATTTT. Protein sequence: CASSESPHSFSGNTIYF.

The chain recombines TRBV5-1 with TRBJ1-2; TRBD1 is a possible D gene (6 bases). Deletions cut 4 bases from V and 4 bases from J, with 11 bases between. Germline values: CDR1 SGHRS, CDR2 YFSETQ. The CDR3 sequence is 13 residues long. In nucleotides, the CDR3 is TGCGCCAGCAGCCTGTCGGACAGCTATGGCTACACCTTC. It specifies CASSLSDSYGYTF. The variable domain in full, with the rest retrieved from reference TRBV5-1 and TRBJ1-2, is KAGVTQTPRYLIKTRGQQVTLSCSPISGHRSVSWYQQTPGQGLQFLFEYFSETQRNKGNFPGRFSGRQFSNSRSEMNVSTLELGDSALYLCASSLSDSYGYTFGSGTRLTVV.

This clone was seen a few times. The chain combines TRBV29-1 with TRBJ1-2; D not certain. Germline V gives CDR1 SQVTM, CDR2 ANQGSEA. The CDR3 runs 9 residues. With 8 bases removed from V and 8 bases from J, the gap between germline ends came to 9 bases. The CDR3 DNA sequence: TGCAGCACATCCGAGGGCTACACCTTC. Translating gives CSTSEGYTF.

This chain uses TRBV18 with TRBJ2-7; 8 bases match TRBD1. Germline trimming cut 1 base from V and 6 bases from J; bases unmatched to any gene: 2. The CDR3 spans 13 residues. The V gene's germline CDR1 is KGHSH and CDR2 LQKENI. The CDR3 spells CASSPRDRGEQYF. DNA for the CDR3: TGTGCCAGCTCACCACGCGACAGGGGCGAGCAGTACTTC.

Here the CDR3 DNA reads TGTGCCTGGAACCGAGGGGATGAAGCTTTCTTT. Amino acid sequence: CAWNRGDEAFF. The chain couples TRBV30 to TRBJ1-1; weak D call: TRBD1 (5 bases). Germline loops: CDR1 GTSNPN, CDR2 SVGIG (reference sequence). This CDR3 comprises 11 residues. V shed 4 bases and J shed 7 bases, with 10 bases lying between them.

V gene TRBV28 combines with J gene TRBJ1-2; the D gene is possibly TRBD1 (5 bases). The CDR3 consists of 13 residues. V gave up 5 bases and J gave up 3 bases, with 10 bases separating them. Germline loops: CDR1 MDHEN, CDR2 SYDVKM. CDR3 residues: CASSAGGDYGYTF. The CDR3 nucleotides read TGTGCCAGCAGTGCGGGGGGGGACTATGGCTACACCTTC.

The rearrangement uses TRBV18 and TRBJ1-2; D is uncertain. V gave up 2 bases and J gave up 0 bases, with 13 bases separating them. Germline-derived CDR1 and CDR2 are KGHSH and LQKENI. The CDR3 covers 16 residues. The CDR3 nucleotides are TGTGCCAGCTCACCATTGCCCGTCCTCCCTAACTATGGCTACACCTTC. Protein: CASSPLPVLPNYGYTF.

This chain uses TRBV2 with TRBJ2-2, with D maybe TRBD2 (6 bases). The CDR3 runs 19 residues. The V gene's germline CDR1 is SNHLY and CDR2 FYNNEI. V was clipped by 6 bases and J by 4 bases, with 27 bases between them. The CDR3 coding sequence is TGTGCCAGCAGAGCCCTGTTGGGTCGGGGGTTGGCTGGCACCGGGGAGCTGTTTTTT. Its translation: CASRALLGRGLAGTGELFF. The variable domain in full, completed from reference TRBV2 and TRBJ2-2, reads EPEVTQTPSHQVTQMGQEVILRCVPISNHLYFYWYRQILGQKVEFLVSFYNNEISEKSEIFDDQFSVERPDGSNFTLKIRSTKLEDSAMYFCASRALLGRGLAGTGELFFGEGSRLTVL.

The chain has TRBV19 and TRBJ1-5; 8 nucleotides match TRBD1. The germline gives CDR1 LNHDA, CDR2 SQIVND (reference sequence). V was clipped by 2 bases and J by 0 bases; unmatched bases: 18. The CDR3 is made up of 21 amino acids. The CDR3 region has the DNA TGTGCCAGTAGTATATGGCCGGGACAGGATTTAACGGCATATAGCAATCAGCCCCAGCATTTT. Translation: CASSIWPGQDLTAYSNQPQHF.

The chain uses TRBV15 and TRBJ2-5; TRBD2 might be the D (6 bases). CDR3 size: 14 residues. Germline CDR1 LNHNV, CDR2 YYDKDF (reference sequence). Trimming left V 2 bases short and J 4 bases short, with 11 bases between. CDR3 in DNA: TGTGCCACCAGCAGACCGCAGGGAGGAGAGACCCAGTACTTC. Amino acids: CATSRPQGGETQYF.

V usage is TRBV4-2 and J usage is TRBJ2-1, with D tentatively TRBD1 or TRBD2 (5 bases each). Germline assignment: CDR1 LGHNA and CDR2 YNFKEQ. The CDR3 has 15 residues. Trimming shortened V by 0 bases and J by 3 bases, and 9 bases separated the two germline ends. The CDR3 DNA sequence: TGTGCCAGCAGCCAAGATGGGACGGTCTACAATGAGCAGTTCTTC. It yields the protein CASSQDGTVYNEQFF.

This clone occurred once. V is TRBV14 and J is TRBJ2-1; D is undetermined. With 3 bases removed from V and 8 bases from J, the gap between germline ends came to 5 bases. There are 11 residues in the CDR3. Germline assignment: CDR1 SGHDN and CDR2 FVKESK. This chain's CDR3 is CASSQGYEQFF. The CDR3, as DNA: TGTGCCAGCAGCCAGGGGTATGAGCAGTTCTTC.